This TCR beta chain appears in the sequencing data of a study of blood T cells in healthy people across ages. Study-level results: Because sorting was not performed, PBMCs prevented conclusive naive versus antigen-experienced comparison.

As concerns this clonotype: Its cognate antigen is unknown.

The CDR3 length is 13 residues. Trimming pared 9 bases from V and 0 bases from J, leaving 7 bases between. CDR1 is KGHDR, CDR2 SFDVKD, per germline. The use of a sample-barcoded 5' primer and a J-beta primer mix characterized a second PCR of about 7 to 12 cycles. In TCRdb, the 5' RACE reads were re-called with MiXCR into one record per CDR3 protein. The sample includes about 510,000 distinct CDR3 sequences, around a quarter seen only once; the top ten take approximately 3.5%. The sample was also reused in another study, on T cells of mothers and their children. That study reports: The sample comes from fewer than 10 healthy Caucasian donors: mothers and children. Overlap ran slightly, non-significantly higher for related than unrelated mother-child pairs.

This chain joins TRBV24-1 and TRBJ2-2; D not resolved. The sequenced sample was blood. The receptor was derived from a boy under 10 years old in good health. The CDR3 here is CATLSPNTGELFF. The CDR3 nucleotides read TGTGCCACCCTCAGCCCGAACACCGGGGAGCTGTTTTTT.